This TCR beta chain was identified during a study of cytomegalovirus exposure and HLA in healthy donors. Study-level information: Counted in an early data release were roughly 87 million unique TCRs from HLA-typed donors. Study results and caveats: Later analysis associated a missense DCLRE1C variant with TCR beta V- and J-gene trimming.

This clone was seen only once. The target antigen is unknown. Primers for the PCR totalled 60 Vbeta and 13 Jbeta. Using immunoSEQ multiplex PCR, the repertoire was profiled, and TCRdb retains in-frame clones only, with some absent. This table has about 150,000 clones, over 55% appearing once. This CDR3 is built from 15 residues. Germline V gives CDR1 SGHRS, CDR2 YFSETQ. The V end lost 0 bases, the J end lost 4 bases, and 11 bases lay between the germline ends. The sample was PBMCs. The sequence came from a man between 40 and 49 years old in good health and CMV-seronegative. This rearrangement joins TRBV5-1 to TRBJ1-5; D is uncertain. This CDR3 reads CASSLGFGKNQPQHF. CDR3 nucleotides: TGCGCCAGCAGCTTGGGGTTCGGGAAGAATCAGCCCCAGCATTTT.